This T cell receptor (beta chain) was observed in a study of blood T cell repertoires in COVID-19. The overall study: Acute-phase and convalescent COVID-19 samples originated in the United States, Italy and Spain.

The germline V gene encodes CDR1 WNHNN and CDR2 SYGVQD (reference sequence). CDR3 length: 14 residues. The ends were cut back, 6 bases at V and 3 bases at J, with 11 bases in the middle. In the original workflow: Nucleated cell counts were estimated from reference gene primer amplification. The table came from immunoSEQ multiplex PCR; TCRdb's copy has only in-frame clones and leaves some out. That table is the source of V, J and clone size, and D and trimming were worked out from the DNA. In the table there are about 73,000 clones, about 86% of which are singletons. This clone has just a few counts. The chain combines TRBV10-1 with TRBJ2-2; D is unresolved. Source material: peripheral blood. The TCR sequence derives from a human donor in a cohort sampled during active COVID-19. The CDR3 sequence: CASRQNLDTGELFF. CDR3 nucleotide sequence: TGCGCCAGCAGACAAAACCTGGACACCGGGGAGCTGTTTTTT.